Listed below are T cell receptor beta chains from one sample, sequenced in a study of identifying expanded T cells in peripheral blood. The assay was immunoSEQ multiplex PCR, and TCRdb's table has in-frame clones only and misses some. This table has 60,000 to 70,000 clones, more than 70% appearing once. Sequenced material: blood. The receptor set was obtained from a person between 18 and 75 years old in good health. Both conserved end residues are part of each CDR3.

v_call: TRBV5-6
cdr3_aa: CASSSRLAGGAYTQYF

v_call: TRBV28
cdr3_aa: CASSLNVAGQNTGELFF

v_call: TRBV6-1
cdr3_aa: CASAEDGGPDTQYF

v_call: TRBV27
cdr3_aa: CASTQEYEQYF

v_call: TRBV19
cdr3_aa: CASSIGSSLNTEAFF

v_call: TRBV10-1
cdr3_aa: CASHRSGRAFYGYTF

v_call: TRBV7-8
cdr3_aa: CASSLSSDKNTEAFF

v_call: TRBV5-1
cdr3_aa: CASSSKQGLGQTQYF

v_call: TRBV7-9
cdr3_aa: CASGDSRTTTTNEKLFF

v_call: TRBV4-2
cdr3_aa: CASSQDDYGYTF

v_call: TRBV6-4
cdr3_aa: CASSDSHSGANVLTF

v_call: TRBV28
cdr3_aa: CASSFSLASSYEQYF

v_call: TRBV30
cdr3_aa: CAWSVGTSGSTDTQYF

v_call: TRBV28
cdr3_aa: CASESSKSGSPYEQYF

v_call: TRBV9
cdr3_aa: CASSPRGASGTDTQYF

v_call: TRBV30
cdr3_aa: CAWSGDSSTDTQYF

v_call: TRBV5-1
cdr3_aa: CASSLDSHTGELFF

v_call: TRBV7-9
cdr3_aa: CASSFDSYEQYF

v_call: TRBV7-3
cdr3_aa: CASSLFRGGNTGELFF

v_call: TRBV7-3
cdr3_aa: CASSSGPTDTQYF

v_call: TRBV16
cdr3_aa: CASSQHGNTEAFF

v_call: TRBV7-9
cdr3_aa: CASSLAGEDGNTIYF

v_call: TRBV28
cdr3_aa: CASSNYRGDSNQPQHF

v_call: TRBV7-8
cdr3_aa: CASSAGQGYRAF

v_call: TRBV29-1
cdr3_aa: CSVERGSYEQYF

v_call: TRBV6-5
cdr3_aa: CASSYSRRNTEAFF

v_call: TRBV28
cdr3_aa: CASTANREETQYF

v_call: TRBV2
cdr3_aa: CASSRYRDQVNF

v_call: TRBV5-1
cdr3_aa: CASTLLQGGTEAFF

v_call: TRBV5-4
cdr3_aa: CASSTDRVSSYEQYF

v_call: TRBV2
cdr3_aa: CASSEAGQAYNEQFF

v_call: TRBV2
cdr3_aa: CASSERLRGDFTDTQYF

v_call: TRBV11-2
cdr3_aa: CASSPARDRVSYEQYF

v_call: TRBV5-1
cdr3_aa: CASSLTAVNTEAFF

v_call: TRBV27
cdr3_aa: CASSFGKNTEAFF

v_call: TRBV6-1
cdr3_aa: CASSGRLAGGGDTQYF

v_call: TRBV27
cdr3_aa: CASSRTSVPNTGELFF